This TCR beta chain originates from a study of blood T cells in healthy people across ages (dated by TCRdb to about 2015). Regarding the complete study: In model experiments, roughly one uniquely barcoded TCR beta cDNA molecule per two T cells was captured by template switching. The study measured age-related changes in TCR beta repertoire diversity using deep sequencing normalized with unique cDNA molecular identifiers. Four age groups were formed from the donors: young (average 16 years), middle-aged (just under 40), aged (roughly 58) and long-lived (around 80). To avoid experimental bias, donors of different ages were spread randomly across the sequencing lanes. The study analyzed two additional independent replicas of 1 million unique cDNA reads from the same blood draw for two donors, one aged 18 to 29 and one aged 80 or older.

What the work shows at the level of the full study, not this receptor alone: The CMV infection status of donors was not known, potentially confounding age-related changes in expanded clonotypes. As age increased, observed TCR beta diversity per million T cells dropped in a roughly linear way, and a significant reduction was already evident by age around 41. Because profiling used bulk unsorted PBMCs, naive and antigen-experienced compartments could not be compared conclusively. Total diversity estimates from one million sequenced T cells were considered lower bounds and underestimates. A strong correlation was found between observed TCR beta diversity and the percentage of naive T cells measured by flow cytometry. Compared with the aged group, more naive CD4+ T cells, fewer expanded clones and increased TCR diversity were shown by the long-lived group, suggesting age selection.

V ends up 6 bases short and J 0 bases short, with an unmatched junction base count of 3. The CDR3 has 16 amino acids, counting the end cysteine and phenylalanine. Only the CDR3 part of the read is kept: 48 bases, read in frame from the first base. Receptor amplification or capture employed 5' RACE. Sequencing was performed on an Illumina HiSeq 2500. A second PCR of about 6 to 11 cycles was run with a J-beta primer mix and a sample-barcoded 5' primer. A unique molecular identifier was introduced onto each TCR beta cDNA molecule by a template-switch 5' adaptor carrying 12 random nucleotides. Each sample yielded at least 2.5 million CDR3-containing paired-end reads. First-strand cDNA was synthesized from all RNA with the Mint cDNA synthesis kit, primed by a TRBC-specific oligonucleotide. After uracil-DNA glycosylase treatment, a first 18-cycle PCR used universal primers M1SS and BC2_uni_R on all cDNA. Turning to the authors' computational methods: Normalization of each sample was performed by random selection of 1 million high-quality reads, each carrying a distinct molecular identifier. Reads with shared molecular identifiers were discarded instead of being binned into consensus sequences. MiTCR, with a Q25 quality threshold and the strictest error-elimination algorithm, was used for CDR3 identification, clonotype clustering and error correction. A nonparametric unseen species model with Euler transformation was used to estimate lower-bound total TCR beta diversity. The raw public data were reprocessed by TCRdb itself: fastp quality trimming at Q25, MiXCR clonotype calling, in-frame beta chains only. Each CDR3 protein gets just one entry, which takes the most common genes and DNA from the rows behind it. TCRdb's processing, not the authors', yielded these V and J calls. Recorded for this sample are 550,000 to 750,000 distinct CDR3 sequences; roughly 21% of them occurred a single time. The ten largest clones take up 3.5% to 4% of the sample.

The roughly 39 donors, aged roughly 6 to 100 years, were systemically healthy Caucasian individuals from Russia. Each donor gave about 9.8 milliliters of peripheral blood, drawn into EDTA-treated Vacutainer tubes. PBMCs were isolated by Ficoll-Paque density-gradient centrifugation, with at least 6 million obtained per sample. Total RNA was extracted from PBMCs with Trizol reagent, with at least 5 micrograms obtained per sample. The percentages of naive CD45RAhigh/CD27high T cells were determined by flow cytometry on a PBMC aliquot from every donor. This clonotype occurred a few times. This receptor's antigen is unknown. No clone much larger than this one lies a single base away; base qualities are absent.

The sequenced sample was blood. This clonotype originated in a man in his 70s in good health. The V gene is TRBV12-3 or TRBV12-4 and the J gene is TRBJ2-1, and 12 bases in between align with TRBD2. The sequenced DNA: TGTGCCAGCAGGCCGGGACTAGCGGGCTCCTACAATGAGCAGTTCTTC. Its protein is CASRPGLAGSYNEQFF.